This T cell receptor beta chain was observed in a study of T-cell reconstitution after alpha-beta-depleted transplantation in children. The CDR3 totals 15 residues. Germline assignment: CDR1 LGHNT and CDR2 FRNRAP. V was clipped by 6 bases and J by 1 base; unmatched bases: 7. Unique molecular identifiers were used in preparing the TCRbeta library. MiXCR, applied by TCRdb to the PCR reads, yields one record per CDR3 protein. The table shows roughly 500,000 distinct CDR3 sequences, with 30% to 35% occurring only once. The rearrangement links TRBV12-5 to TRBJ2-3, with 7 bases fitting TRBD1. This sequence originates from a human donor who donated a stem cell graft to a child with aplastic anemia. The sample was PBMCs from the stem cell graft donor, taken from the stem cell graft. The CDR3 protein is CASGSGTVGTDTQYF. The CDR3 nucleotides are TGTGCTAGTGGCTCCGGGACAGTCGGCACAGATACGCAGTATTTT.